Shown below are 31 T cell receptor beta chains from a single sample sequenced in a study of beta chain features in type 1 diabetes. Findings and caveats of the study: All four CD4+ subsets of Type 1 diabetes patients contained TCRB CDR3s that were moderately but significantly shorter.

The study reverse transcribed the entire isolated RNA, so it sequenced expressed TCRB transcripts. Generated by immunoSEQ multiplex PCR, the TCRdb table keeps only in-frame clones and is missing some. The sample gives hundreds of thousands of clones, around 15% of which show up once; 0.035% to 0.045% is in the top ten. Their cognate antigens are unknown. The sequencing input was naive CD4+ T cells from blood. The receptors stem from a man aged 18 to 30 with type 1 diabetes.

V usage is TRBV4-2 and J usage is TRBJ2-2, with D possibly being TRBD1 or TRBD2 (6 bases each). Germline V gene data show CDR1 as LGHNA and CDR2 as YNFKEQ. Trimming pared 7 bases from V and 2 bases from J, leaving 20 bases between. The CDR3 extends over 17 amino acids. CDR3 in amino acids: CASTPGVAGSNTGELFF. The CDR3 region has the DNA TGTGCCAGCACCCCAGGGGTGGCGGGATCAAACACCGGGGAGCTGTTTTTT.

This clone was seen a few times. V usage is TRBV4-2 and J usage is TRBJ1-5, with TRBD1 identical over 7 bases. The CDR3 length is 15 residues. With V trimmed by 1 base and J by 2 bases, 2 bases remained unmatched. Germline assignment: CDR1 LGHNA and CDR2 YNFKEQ. CDR3 sequence reads: CASSQATGGNQPQHF. The CDR3 DNA is TGTGCCAGCAGCCAAGCCACAGGGGGCAATCAGCCCCAGCATTTT.

V is TRBV28 and J is TRBJ2-5, with TRBD2 matching 11 bases. Germline V CDR1 and CDR2: MDHEN, SYDVKM. Trimming cost V 8 bases and J 5 bases; bases outside gene matches: 10. The CDR3 is 15 amino acids. CDR3 nucleotides: TGTGCCAGCGGTCCTAGCGGGGGGATGGGGGAGACCCAGTACTTC. Amino acids: CASGPSGGMGETQYF.

The chain couples TRBV28 to TRBJ1-5; D remains ambiguous. CDR1 is MDHEN and CDR2 is SYDVKM in the germline V gene. This CDR3 has 15 residues. With 3 bases removed from V and 0 bases from J, the gap between germline ends came to 9 bases. The CDR3 here is CASSLSDYSNQPQHF. The CDR3 DNA follows: TGTGCCAGCAGTTTGTCAGATTATAGCAATCAGCCCCAGCATTTT.

The J gene is TRBJ2-7, the V gene TRBV11-2; no clear D gene. V was cut by 3 bases and J by 2 bases, with 5 bases left in between. CDR1 is SGHAT and CDR2 is FQNNGV in the germline V gene. The CDR3 totals 12 residues. For the CDR3, the DNA is TGTGCCAGCAGCTTTACAACCTACGAGCAGTACTTC. Amino acids: CASSFTTYEQYF.

This clone was observed a handful of times. Other nucleotide sequences from this sample produce the same CDR3. The chain employs TRBV30 and TRBJ2-2; D gene ambiguous. This CDR3 comprises 12 residues. Trimming took 0 bases from V and 8 from J, leaving 7 bases between them. Germline values: CDR1 GTSNPN, CDR2 SVGIG (reference sequence). CDR3 DNA: TGTGCCTGGAGTGTAAACCTGGGGGAGCTGTTTTTT. It yields the protein CAWSVNLGELFF. Complete variable domain (other parts from reference TRBV30 and TRBJ2-2): SQTIHQWPATLVQPVGSPLSLECTVEGTSNPNLYWYRQAAGRGLQLLFYSVGIGQISSEVPQNLSASRPQDRQFILSSKKLLLSDSGFYLCAWSVNLGELFFGEGSRLTVL.

CDR3 amino acids: CASSRGAWGIGYEQYF. The CDR3 region has the DNA TGTGCCAGTAGTAGAGGGGCGTGGGGGATCGGCTACGAGCAGTACTTC. The V call is TRBV19, the J call TRBJ2-7, with D perhaps being TRBD1 or TRBD2 (5 bases each). V lost 4 bases and J lost 3, with 19 bases in between. The CDR3 runs 16 residues. The germline V gene encodes CDR1 LNHDA and CDR2 SQIVND (reference sequence).

The J gene is TRBJ2-7, the V gene TRBV9; TRBD1 aligns across 9 bases. V trimming: 0 bases; J trimming: 3 bases; junction bases outside the gene matches: 1. Per the germline V gene, CDR1 is SGDLS and CDR2 is YYNGEE. The CDR3 length is 14 residues. The CDR3 sequence is CASSVADRGYEQYF. CDR3 DNA sequence: TGTGCCAGCAGCGTAGCGGACAGGGGCTACGAGCAGTACTTC.

This clone came up a few times. The chain carries TRBV25-1 and TRBJ2-2; D is possibly TRBD2 (5 bases). V gave up 4 bases and J gave up 2 bases, with 11 bases separating them. Germline assignment: CDR1 MGHDK and CDR2 SYGVNS. CDR3 length: 15 residues. The CDR3 DNA reads as TGTGCCAGCAGTGTTGAGGGCTACAACACCGGGGAGCTGTTTTTT. Amino acids: CASSVEGYNTGELFF.

This rearrangement joins TRBV5-4 to TRBJ1-4; 7 bases map to TRBD1. This CDR3 is 19 amino acids long. Germline CDR1 is SGHNT and CDR2 is YYREEE (reference sequence). The ends lost 0 bases at V and 8 bases at J; junction bases unmatched: 19. Written as DNA, the CDR3 is TGTGCCAGCAGCTTGGCCGGAGACAGGGCCAGGCAAAGAGCGGAAAAACTGTTTTTT. This translates into CASSLAGDRARQRAEKLFF.

This clone was seen a handful of times. The chain combines TRBV19 with TRBJ2-7; D is perhaps TRBD1 (5 bases). Germline V gene data show CDR1 as LNHDA and CDR2 as SQIVND (reference sequence). The CDR3 runs 15 residues. V dropped 4 bases and J dropped 2 bases, with 15 bases sitting between them. The CDR3 sequence: CASSRGRGTPYEQYF. The CDR3 DNA sequence: TGTGCCAGTAGTAGGGGAAGGGGAACCCCCTACGAGCAGTACTTC. Combining the CDR3 with reference TRBV19 and TRBJ2-7 gives the whole variable domain DGGITQSPKYLFRKEGQNVTLSCEQNLNHDAMYWYRQDPGQGLRLIYYSQIVNDFQKGDIAEGYSVSREKKESFPLTVTSAQKNPTAFYLCASSRGRGTPYEQYFGPGTRLTVT.

This sequence joins TRBV30 and TRBJ2-7; the match to TRBD1 covers 12 bases. CDR1 and CDR2 (germline): GTSNPN, SVGIG (reference sequence). The CDR3 has 16 amino acids. The V and J ends lost 0 bases and 6 bases, in that order; junction bases with no gene match: 9. The CDR3 sequence is CAWSVRGGQGAGEQYF. The CDR3 bases are TGTGCCTGGAGTGTACGTGGGGGACAGGGGGCTGGCGAGCAGTACTTC.

In its sample, this clone was seen a few times. The V gene is TRBV29-1, the J gene TRBJ1-1; tentative D call: TRBD1 (6 bases). This CDR3 is built from 13 residues. The V and J ends lost 4 bases and 4 bases respectively, with 13 bases between them. CDR1 and CDR2 (germline): SQVTM, ANQGSEA. The CDR3 nucleotides read TGCAGCGTTGGTGGGGGGCTTCGCACTGAAGCTTTCTTT. This codes for CSVGGGLRTEAFF.

This clone has just a few counts. Other DNA sequences in the sample encode the same CDR3. The V call is TRBV7-2, the J call TRBJ2-7, with 7 bases identical to TRBD1. The CDR3 sequence is 14 residues long. CDR1 and CDR2 (germline): SGHTA, FQGNSA. The junction had 2 bases not matched to a gene; V was cut back by 1 base and J by 2 bases. CDR3: CASSLVGQTYEQYF. CDR3 coding DNA: TGTGCCAGCAGCTTAGTGGGACAGACCTACGAGCAGTACTTC.

The chain joins TRBV10-3 to TRBJ2-2; D gene ambiguous. Germline assignment: CDR1 ENHRY and CDR2 SYGVKD. V dropped 7 bases and J dropped 0 bases, with 6 bases sitting between them. The CDR3 contains 13 residues. The CDR3: CAITGSNTGELFF. CDR3 coding DNA: TGTGCCATCACCGGGTCGAACACCGGGGAGCTGTTTTTT.

This sequence joins TRBV27 and TRBJ2-7; 8 bases match TRBD1. Looked up from germline, CDR1 is MNHEY and CDR2 is SMNVEV (reference sequence). CDR3 length equals 14 residues. J gave up 4 bases and V 9 bases, and 11 bases lay outside the gene matches. In DNA, the CDR3 is TGTGCCAGAGCCCCCCGGGACAGGCCGTACGAGCAGTACTTC. Translating gives CARAPRDRPYEQYF.

This clone occurred a few times. The rearrangement joins TRBV14 to TRBJ2-5, with D possibly being TRBD1 or TRBD2 (5 bases each). From germline, CDR1 is SGHDN and CDR2 FVKESK. This CDR3 contains 14 residues. V dropped 3 bases and J dropped 7 bases, with 15 bases sitting between them. The CDR3 region is CASSHGHREGTQYF. The CDR3 DNA is TGTGCCAGCAGCCACGGACACCGTGAGGGGACCCAGTACTTC.

This clone was recorded a few times. The chain combines TRBV6-1 with TRBJ2-5; D may be TRBD1 (6 bases). The germline CDR1 and CDR2 sequences are MNHNS and SASEGT. The CDR3 is 15 amino acids. The ends were cut back, 4 bases at V and 4 bases at J, with 16 bases in the middle. The CDR3 sequence is CASSAHGTGLETQYF. The CDR3 bases are TGTGCCAGCAGTGCCCATGGCACAGGGCTAGAGACCCAGTACTTC.

The chain recombines TRBV7-3 with TRBJ2-1; D might be TRBD2 (6 bases). V lost 5 bases and J lost 10, with 18 bases in between. CDR1 and CDR2 (germline): SGHTA, FQGTGA. This CDR3 is built from 14 residues. In DNA form, the CDR3 reads TGTGCCAGCAGCCCTGGTGTAGGGGCGGGAGAGCAGTTCTTC. Its protein product is CASSPGVGAGEQFF.

This clone was seen a few times. The J gene is TRBJ1-1, the V gene TRBV28; D call uncertain. The germline V gene has CDR1 MDHEN and CDR2 SYDVKM. The V end was cut by 5 bases, the J end by 0 bases, with 10 bases between. CDR3 length: 14 residues. DNA for the CDR3: TGTGCCAGCAGTCAGACGGCTATGAACACTGAAGCTTTCTTT. Translation gives CASSQTAMNTEAFF.

This clone was observed a handful of times. This rearrangement joins TRBV27 to TRBJ1-2, with 8 bases identical to TRBD1. V lost 3 bases, J lost 7 bases, and 4 bases stayed unmatched. The CDR3 is 13 residues long. Germline CDR1 and CDR2: MNHEY and SMNVEV (reference sequence). CDR3 residues: CASSFGQGGGYTF. The CDR3, as DNA: TGTGCCAGCAGTTTCGGACAGGGAGGTGGCTACACCTTC.

This clone was detected only a few times. The chain combines TRBV18 with TRBJ2-5; D is perhaps TRBD1 or TRBD2 (5 bases each). The germline V and J ends were trimmed by 1 base and 5 bases, with 14 bases remaining between them. Germline CDR1 reads KGHSH; CDR2 reads LQKENI. The CDR3 is 15 residues long. The CDR3 loop is CASSPRDRRRETQYF. DNA for the CDR3: TGTGCCAGCTCACCACGGGACCGGCGGAGGGAGACCCAGTACTTC. Together with reference TRBV18 and TRBJ2-5, the CDR3 gives the full variable domain: NAGVMQNPRHLVRRRGQEARLRCSPMKGHSHVYWYRQLPEEGLKFMVYLQKENIIDESGMPKERFSAEFPKEGPSILRIQQVVRGDSAAYFCASSPRDRRRETQYFGPGTRLLVL.

This clone was seen a few times. The genes are TRBV9 and TRBJ2-1, with 11 bases lining up with TRBD2. Unmatched junction bases numbered 3, after V lost 0 bases and J lost 7 bases. The CDR3 loop spans 15 amino acids. CDR1 is SGDLS and CDR2 is YYNGEE in the germline V gene. The CDR3 is CASSVEASGRNEQFF. The CDR3 nucleotides read TGTGCCAGCAGCGTAGAGGCTAGCGGGAGGAATGAGCAGTTCTTC.

This clone turned up a few times. This chain connects TRBV7-2 to TRBJ2-3; 7 positions agree with TRBD2. V gave up 3 bases and J gave up 0 bases; unmatched junction bases: 3. This CDR3 has 15 residues. CDR1 and CDR2 from the germline V gene are SGHTA and FQGNSA. CDR3 sequence: CASSLERESTDTQYF. CDR3 sequence (DNA): TGTGCCAGCAGCTTGGAGCGGGAAAGCACAGATACGCAGTATTTT.

V gene TRBV19 combines with J gene TRBJ2-2; perhaps TRBD1 as D (6 bases). Deletions cut 6 bases from V and 5 bases from J, with 16 bases between. Germline V CDR1 and CDR2: LNHDA, SQIVND (reference sequence). The CDR3 loop spans 15 amino acids. In DNA form, the CDR3 reads TGTGCCAGTAGCGCGGACAGCGAGTATACCGGGGAGCTGTTTTTT. Translating gives CASSADSEYTGELFF.

This clone has a count of ten or more. The rearrangement joins TRBV2 to TRBJ2-3; TRBD1 aligns across 7 bases. Germline assignment: CDR1 SNHLY and CDR2 FYNNEI. The CDR3 spans 13 residues. V was clipped by 6 bases and J by 1 base; unmatched bases: 1. This chain's CDR3 is CASSGQGTDTQYF. CDR3 coding DNA: TGTGCCAGCAGCGGACAGGGCACAGATACGCAGTATTTT.

The rearrangement links TRBV5-6 to TRBJ2-6, with unresolved D. Germline CDR1 is SGHDT and CDR2 is YYEEEE. This CDR3 comprises 15 residues. Trimming cost V 2 bases and J 4 bases, with 10 bases left between them. The CDR3 reads CASSLLSAGANVLTF. In DNA, the CDR3 is TGTGCCAGCAGCTTATTGTCGGCCGGGGCCAACGTCCTGACTTTC.

This clone was counted a few times. V usage is TRBV4-1 and J usage is TRBJ1-2; D might be TRBD1 (5 bases). The CDR3 has 16 amino acids. V was trimmed by 1 base and J by 5 bases, leaving 17 bases between them. Germline lookup yields CDR1 MGHRA and CDR2 YSYEKL. CDR3 DNA: TGCGCCAGCAGCCAAGTCCCGGGCCAGGGCGGGTATGGCTACACCTTC. Protein: CASSQVPGQGGYGYTF.

This clone appeared once. The chain links TRBV5-1 to TRBJ2-2; D is uncertain. This CDR3 contains 16 residues. The germline V gene encodes CDR1 SGHRS and CDR2 YFSETQ. Trimming pared 4 bases from V and 0 bases from J, leaving 13 bases between. CDR3 residues: CASSLKTLSNTGELFF. The CDR3 coding sequence is TGCGCCAGCAGCCTAAAGACACTTTCGAACACCGGGGAGCTGTTTTTT.

The chain combines TRBV5-1 with TRBJ1-1; D perhaps matches TRBD1 (5 bases). Germline V gives CDR1 SGHRS, CDR2 YFSETQ. V was trimmed by 2 bases and J by 3 bases, leaving 14 bases between them. The CDR3 covers 15 residues. The CDR3 DNA follows: TGCGCCAGCAGCTTCACGGCAGGGATCGACACTGAAGCTTTCTTT. Translation gives CASSFTAGIDTEAFF.

V is TRBV7-2 and J is TRBJ2-3; 8 nucleotides match TRBD2. The V gene end was trimmed by 5 bases and the J gene end by 4 bases; junction bases not matched to a gene: 5. CDR1 is SGHTA and CDR2 is FQGNSA in the germline V gene. CDR3 length: 14 amino acids. In DNA form, the CDR3 reads TGTGCCAGCAGCCACCGGACTAGCCCAGATACGCAGTATTTT. Its translation: CASSHRTSPDTQYF.